This entry lists 24 T cell receptor beta chains sequenced from one sample in a study of T cells after somatic rescue of genetic block. TCRdb's table, derived via immunoSEQ multiplex PCR, lists solely in-frame clones and lacks some. Among 65,000 to 70,000 clones listed, 85% to 95% were seen once. Sequenced sample: peripheral blood mononuclear cells (PBMCs). These receptor sequences come from a man aged 40-49 years.

The rearrangement joins TRBV9 to TRBJ2-2; TRBD1 matches 10 bases. V lost 4 bases and J lost 4; bases outside the gene matches: 10. This CDR3 is 17 amino acids long. Germline CDR1 is SGDLS and CDR2 is YYNGEE. The CDR3 reads CASSHSGDRGFTGELFF. The CDR3 coding sequence is TGTGCCAGCAGCCACAGTGGGGACAGGGGATTCACCGGGGAGCTGTTTTTT.

The chain links TRBV20-1 to TRBJ1-5; D gene uncertain. Per the germline V gene, CDR1 is DFQATT and CDR2 is SNEGSKA (reference sequence). The length of the CDR3 is 11 residues. V lost 1 base and J 8 bases, leaving 6 bases between the germline ends. CDR3 residues: CSARGGEPQHF. The DNA for the CDR3 is TGCAGTGCTAGAGGGGGAGAGCCCCAGCATTTT.

This chain links TRBV9 with TRBJ2-3; 12 bases fit TRBD2. The junction had 4 bases not matched to a gene; V was cut back by 2 bases and J by 6 bases. This CDR3 has 15 residues. CDR1 is SGDLS, CDR2 YYNGEE, per germline. The chain's CDR3 is CASSVLAGGDDTQYF. The CDR3 region has the DNA TGTGCCAGCAGCGTTCTAGCGGGAGGGGACGATACGCAGTATTTT. The complete variable domain, with remaining parts taken from reference TRBV9 and TRBJ2-3, reads DSGVTQTPKHLITATGQRVTLRCSPRSGDLSVYWYQQSLDQGLQFLIQYYNGEERAKGNILERFSAQQFPDLHSELNLSSLELGDSALYFCASSVLAGGDDTQYFGPGTRLTVL.

The chain recombines TRBV20-1 with TRBJ2-5, with D unresolved. V was clipped by 4 bases and J by 0 bases, with 0 bases between them. The CDR3 extends over 10 amino acids. In germline, CDR1 is DFQATT, CDR2 SNEGSKA (reference sequence). The CDR3 loop is CSANQETQYF. CDR3 bases: TGCAGTGCTAACCAAGAGACCCAGTACTTC.

The chain uses TRBV11-3 and TRBJ2-7, with 10 nucleotides matching TRBD2. Germline CDR1 and CDR2: SGHNT and YENEEA. Trimming at V came to 5 bases and at J to 6 bases, leaving 7 bases not matched to a gene. This CDR3 is 14 amino acids long. CDR3 sequence: CASSRSGGSSEQYF. CDR3 nucleotides: TGTGCCAGCAGCCGTAGCGGGGGGTCTTCCGAGCAGTACTTC. The full variable domain, its missing parts supplied by reference TRBV11-3 and TRBJ2-7, is EAGVVQSPRYKIIEKKQPVAFWCNPISGHNTLYWYLQNLGQGPELLIRYENEEAVDDSQLPKDRFSAERLKGVDSTLKIQPAELGDSAVYLCASSRSGGSSEQYFGPGTRLTVT.

V is TRBV30 and J is TRBJ2-7, with a tentative D call TRBD1 (5 bases). V was clipped by 2 bases and J by 0 bases, with 11 bases between them. Germline CDR1 GTSNPN, CDR2 SVGIG (reference sequence). The CDR3 has 14 residues. The CDR3 reads CAWSMGHHSYEQYF. DNA for the CDR3: TGTGCCTGGAGTATGGGGCACCACTCCTACGAGCAGTACTTC.

This clone came up a few times. The J gene is TRBJ1-1, the V gene TRBV9; the D is unclear. The germline V and J ends were trimmed by 0 bases and 5 bases, with 11 bases remaining between them. The CDR3 consists of 14 residues. Germline V gene lookup returns CDR1 SGDLS and CDR2 YYNGEE. Written as DNA, the CDR3 is TGTGCCAGCAGCGTAGACCCGGGTTGGACTGAAGCTTTCTTT. Translation gives CASSVDPGWTEAFF.

The chain combines TRBV6-5 with TRBJ1-2; 9 bases fit TRBD1. Germline V gives CDR1 MNHEY, CDR2 SVGAGI. The CDR3 has 15 amino acids. V shed 1 base, J shed 6 bases, and the junction held 6 bases outside the gene matches. CDR3 amino acids: CASSYFTDRGNGYTF. The CDR3, as DNA: TGTGCCAGCAGTTACTTCACGGACAGGGGTAATGGCTACACCTTC.

V usage is TRBV7-9 and J usage is TRBJ2-6; no firm D call. The length of the CDR3 is 14 residues. V was cut by 5 bases and J by 0 bases, with 5 bases left in between. Germline V lookup: CDR1 SEHNR, CDR2 FQNEAQ (reference sequence). Written as DNA, the CDR3 is TGTGCCAGCAGCAATATCTCTGGGGCCAACGTCCTGACTTTC. Encoded protein: CASSNISGANVLTF.

This chain joins TRBV7-9 and TRBJ1-6; D not resolved. CDR1 and CDR2 from the germline V gene are SEHNR and FQNEAQ (reference sequence). This CDR3 is built from 13 residues. Trimming pared 5 bases from V and 5 bases from J, leaving 7 bases between. The CDR3 nucleotides read TGTGCCAGCAGCCCCCACGATAATTCACCCCTCCACTTT. Amino acids: CASSPHDNSPLHF.

This chain connects TRBV19 to TRBJ2-1, with D uncertain. Germline V gives CDR1 LNHDA, CDR2 SQIVND (reference sequence). CDR3 size: 12 residues. V lost 11 bases, J lost 7 bases, and 15 bases lay in between. The CDR3 here is CACGSGKNEQFF. Written as DNA, the CDR3 is TGTGCCTGCGGTTCTGGAAAAAATGAGCAGTTCTTC.

The gene calls are TRBV5-4 and TRBJ2-2, with D unresolved. The ends were cut back, 4 bases at V and 0 bases at J, with 7 bases in the middle. The CDR3 length is 14 residues. The germline V gene encodes CDR1 SGHNT and CDR2 YYREEE (reference sequence). The CDR3 bases are TGTGCCAGCAGCGTTGATCCGAACACCGGGGAGCTGTTTTTT. Translating gives CASSVDPNTGELFF.

This chain joins TRBV6-5 and TRBJ1-5; a possible D gene is TRBD1 (5 bases). Germline assignment: CDR1 MNHEY and CDR2 SVGAGI. V shed 6 bases and J shed 9 bases, with 15 bases lying between them. CDR3 length: 13 amino acids. The CDR3 here is CASRPRLGGPQHF. CDR3 DNA: TGTGCCAGCAGACCTCGACTGGGGGGGCCCCAGCATTTT.

This chain connects TRBV7-9 to TRBJ2-1; 7 bases match TRBD2. There are 15 residues in the CDR3. V lost 5 bases, J lost 2 bases, and 6 bases stayed unmatched. Per the germline V gene, CDR1 is SEHNR and CDR2 is FQNEAQ (reference sequence). CDR3 DNA: TGTGCCAGCAGCGTTACTAGCGTAGCCTACAATGAGCAGTTCTTC. Amino acid sequence: CASSVTSVAYNEQFF.

This sequence joins TRBV5-1 and TRBJ1-6; no reliable D call. Germline V gene sequence: CDR1 SGHRS, CDR2 YFSETQ. Trimming stripped 1 base from V and 5 bases from J, with 10 bases between. The CDR3 has 15 amino acids. The CDR3 is CASSLISRNNSPLHF. CDR3 DNA sequence: TGCGCCAGCAGCTTGATATCCAGAAATAATTCACCCCTCCACTTT.

The chain carries TRBV18 and TRBJ2-2, with D perhaps being TRBD1 or TRBD2 (5 bases each). Germline V gives CDR1 KGHSH, CDR2 LQKENI. CDR3 length: 14 residues. Trimming took off 3 bases at V and 11 bases at J, with 16 bases between the two ends. DNA for the CDR3: TGTGCCAGCTCACCCCTCCGGGACCTCGGAGAGCTGTTTTTT. The encoded protein is CASSPLRDLGELFF.

This clone was seen just once. The rearrangement uses TRBV10-3 and TRBJ2-4; possibly TRBD1 for D (6 bases). Per the germline V gene, CDR1 is ENHRY and CDR2 is SYGVKD. The V gene lost 6 bases and the J gene lost 6 bases, with 9 bases spanning the gap. This CDR3 contains 12 residues. This CDR3 reads CAISPQGNIQYF. As DNA, the CDR3 is TGTGCCATCAGCCCACAGGGAAACATTCAGTACTTC.

V is TRBV29-1 and J is TRBJ2-7; a possible D gene is TRBD1 (5 bases). The CDR3 spans 12 residues. Trimming took 4 bases from V and 3 from J, leaving 10 bases between them. From germline, CDR1 is SQVTM and CDR2 ANQGSEA. CDR3 bases: TGCAGCGTTGTAGGGGTCGGCTACGAGCAGTACTTC. Translation gives CSVVGVGYEQYF.

V and J are TRBV7-6 and TRBJ2-7; 13 positions match TRBD2. Losses at the gene ends were 5 bases for V and 2 bases for J; bases not matched to a gene: 6. The germline gives CDR1 SGHVS, CDR2 FNYEAQ. CDR3 length: 16 amino acids. The CDR3 spells CASSPGGLAGAYEQYF. The CDR3 bases are TGTGCCAGCAGCCCGGGTGGACTAGCGGGGGCCTACGAGCAGTACTTC. Full variable domain (outside the CDR3, taken from reference TRBV7-6 and TRBJ2-7): GAGVSQSPRYKVTKRGQDVALRCDPISGHVSLYWYRQALGQGPEFLTYFNYEAQQDKSGLPNDRFSAERPEGSISTLTIQRTEQRDSAMYRCASSPGGLAGAYEQYFGPGTRLTVT.

The chain recombines TRBV27 with TRBJ2-1; D not certain. Trimming shortened V by 2 bases and J by 0 bases, and 14 bases separated the two germline ends. CDR1 and CDR2 (germline): MNHEY, SMNVEV (reference sequence). The CDR3 spans 17 residues. The CDR3 DNA sequence: TGTGCCAGCAGTTTAGGCCCCAGCCTTAGCTCCTACAATGAGCAGTTCTTC. Translated: CASSLGPSLSSYNEQFF.

This rearrangement joins TRBV5-1 to TRBJ2-5; a weak D match, TRBD1 (5 bases). Germline-derived CDR1 and CDR2 are SGHRS and YFSETQ. This CDR3 has 17 amino acids. Trimming stripped 0 bases from V and 0 bases from J, with 15 bases between. The CDR3 reads CASSLGSSWGHQETQYF. For the CDR3, the DNA is TGCGCCAGCAGCTTGGGATCCTCTTGGGGCCACCAAGAGACCCAGTACTTC.

The chain employs TRBV7-2 and TRBJ1-2; possible D gene TRBD1, 5 bases. V shed 7 bases and J shed 4 bases, with 16 bases lying between them. The CDR3 has 14 residues. Per the germline V gene, CDR1 is SGHTA and CDR2 is FQGNSA. CDR3 DNA: TGTGCCAGCACCCCCCCGGACACCATCTATGGCTACACCTTC. Encoded protein: CASTPPDTIYGYTF.

V is TRBV11-3 and J is TRBJ2-1, with TRBD1 identical over 10 bases. CDR3 length equals 16 residues. CDR1 and CDR2 (germline): SGHNT, YENEEA. V shed 5 bases and J 7 bases; nucleotides not matched to a gene: 11. DNA for the CDR3: TGTGCCAGCAGCGCAGCCGGGACAGGGGCGAGGAATGAGCAGTTCTTC. This codes for CASSAAGTGARNEQFF.

CDR3 protein: CASSLGPRVYEQYF. The CDR3 DNA sequence: TGTGCCAGCAGCTTGGGACCGAGGGTATACGAGCAGTACTTC. This rearrangement joins TRBV11-2 to TRBJ2-7; D tentatively reads TRBD1 or TRBD2 (5 bases each). The V gene's germline CDR1 is SGHAT and CDR2 FQNNGV. The CDR3 runs to 14 residues. V lost 3 bases, J lost 4 bases, and 13 bases lay in between.